The T cell receptor beta chain under discussion was sequenced for a study of cytomegalovirus exposure and HLA in healthy donors. A word on this clone: As yet, its antigen is unknown.

It was with 60 Vbeta and 13 Jbeta primers that the PCR ran. Generated by immunoSEQ multiplex PCR, the TCRdb table keeps only in-frame clones and is missing some. The repertoire includes some 180,000 clones, 65% to 90% of them detected once, and 2% to 2.5% sits in the top ten. Study results and limitations: There were a few CMV-associated chains whose specificity for CMV antigens was confirmed in vitro.

The clonotype comes from a woman between 45 and 65 years old in good health and CMV-seronegative. What was sequenced was PBMCs.

As DNA, the CDR3 is TGTGCCAGCAGTGATCCCGGGAACACATACACAGATACGCAGTATTTT. It translates to CASSDPGNTYTDTQYF. This sequence joins TRBV28 and TRBJ2-3; D possibly corresponds to TRBD2 (5 bases). Between the trimmed V and J ends, which lost 5 bases and 2 bases, there was a span of 17 bases. From germline, CDR1 is MDHEN and CDR2 SYDVKM. CDR3 size: 16 residues. The complete variable domain, with remaining parts taken from reference TRBV28 and TRBJ2-3, reads DVKVTQSSRYLVKRTGEKVFLECVQDMDHENMFWYRQDPGLGLRLIYFSYDVKMKEKGDIPEGYSVSREKKERFSLILESASTNQTSMYLCASSDPGNTYTDTQYFGPGTRLTVL.